The T cell receptor (beta chain) described here comes from a study of beta chain features in type 1 diabetes. The study, taken as a whole, reports: VDJ junctions from type 1 diabetes patients carried fewer insertions and larger deletions.

Every bit of the isolated RNA underwent reverse transcription, so sequencing read expressed TCRB transcripts. Libraries were prepared by immunoSEQ multiplex PCR; TCRdb keeps only in-frame clonotypes and omits some of them. The top ten hold roughly 0.017% of the sample, which has about 360,000 clones, roughly 12% seen once. Germline V gene lookup returns CDR1 MDHEN and CDR2 SYDVKM. J was trimmed by 3 bases and V by 6 bases; bases with no gene match: 4. The CDR3 is made up of 13 amino acids. This clone was counted a few times. Its antigen is as yet unknown. The V gene is TRBV28, the J gene TRBJ1-1, with 7 positions matching TRBD1. Material: naive CD4+ T cells from blood. This TCR was sampled from a man between 18 and 35 years old in good health. CDR3 loop: CASSPGQDTEAFF. In DNA, the CDR3 is TGTGCCAGCAGCCCTGGACAGGACACTGAAGCTTTCTTT.